This T cell receptor (beta chain) came from a study of somatic mutations in cytotoxic T cells in rheumatoid arthritis. A word on this clone: Antigen unknown.

Whole-study results and caveats: The slightly lower representation of TRBV07 among rheumatoid arthritis patients did not undergo correction for multiple comparisons. No significant CD8+ T-cell clonality difference was found between rheumatoid arthritis patients and age-matched controls.

Germline-derived CDR1 and CDR2 are MRHNA and SNTAGT. Unmatched junction bases numbered 4, after V lost 3 bases and J lost 5 bases. The CDR3 covers 15 residues. Flow cytometry served to check the purity of CD4+ and CD8+ cells, which were isolated by positive magnetic bead selection. Produced via immunoSEQ multiplex PCR; TCRdb's table is partial and in-frame only. The profile shows about 15,000 clones, roughly four fifths of them singletons. Sequencing used CD8+ T cells sorted from blood. The chain employs TRBV6-4 and TRBJ2-1; TRBD2 matches 10 bases. The source of this sequence is an adult with rheumatoid arthritis. This CDR3 is CASSESGGDNNEQFF. CDR3 sequence (DNA): TGTGCCAGCAGTGAAAGCGGGGGGGACAACAATGAGCAGTTCTTC.